The clone carrying this T cell receptor beta chain was found a few times. The record originates from a study of blood T cells in healthy people across ages. The CDR3 is 16 amino acids. The V end lost 0 bases, the J end lost 6 bases, and 16 bases lay between the germline ends. Per germline, CDR1 SGHRS and CDR2 YFSETQ. In each sample, at least 6.5 million PBMCs were isolated. Together with a sample-barcoded 5' primer, a J-beta primer mix was included in a second PCR lasting roughly 6 to 12 cycles. TCRdb used MiXCR to reprocess the 5' RACE reads, holding one entry per CDR3 protein. The repertoire consists of approximately 800,000 distinct CDR3 sequences, with 20% to 30% occurring once and the leading ten covering less than 3.5%. The same sample was also used in a study of T cells of mothers and their children. From that report: Five to seven children and their three healthy Caucasian mothers were the donors. Second-PCR amplification with M1S added sample barcodes and 2-4 random nucleotides. Per mother, over 8 million TCR beta CDR3 reads were obtained; per child, approximately 3.2 million.

The sequencing sample was made of blood. This receptor was taken from a boy aged 5-17 years in good health. This sequence joins TRBV5-1 and TRBJ2-1; tentative D call: TRBD2 (6 bases). The CDR3 region is CASSLGQFGGGNEQFF. The CDR3 bases are TGCGCCAGCAGCTTGGGACAGTTCGGGGGAGGCAATGAGCAGTTCTTC.